This passage covers 14 T cell receptor beta chains from one sample sequenced in a study of blood T cells in healthy people across ages. PCR was performed a second time for about 6 to 12 cycles using a sample-barcoded 5' primer and a J-beta primer mix. In TCRdb, the 5' RACE reads were re-called with MiXCR into one record per CDR3 protein. This sample has 2 million or so distinct CDR3 sequences, with 49% found just once. Sequencing was done on a sample of blood. These receptors came from a woman in her 40s in good health.

The chain combines TRBV6-1 with TRBJ2-7; 9 bases are shared with TRBD2. Germline CDR1 MNHNS, CDR2 SASEGT. J was trimmed by 0 bases and V by 5 bases; bases with no gene match: 11. The CDR3 has 17 residues. CDR3 sequence: CASSQFRTSASSYEQYF. DNA for the CDR3: TGTGCCAGCAGTCAATTCAGGACTAGCGCGAGCTCCTACGAGCAGTACTTC.

This clonotype came up a few times. The chain combines TRBV21-1 with TRBJ2-7; the table calls TRBD2, which could not be checked here. TRBV21-1 is a recognized pseudogene. The CDR3 consists of 14 residues. DNA of the CDR3: TGTGCCAGCAGCAAAGCGCAGGAGGGATCCGAGCAGTACTTC. Residues: CASSKAQEGSEQYF.

The chain combines TRBV27 with TRBJ2-4, with a possible D match to TRBD1 (5 bases). The DNA end is a closer match to TRBJ2-7, so the J assignment may be wrong. Germline lookup yields CDR1 MNHEY and CDR2 SMNVEV (reference sequence). The length of the CDR3 is 16 residues. The CDR3 region is CASSSLLTDSYYEQYF. CDR3 nucleotide sequence: TGTGCCAGCAGTAGCCTCCTTACCGACAGTTACTACGAGCAGTACTTC.

Of note for this clonotype: One end of the junction is discordant with germline, which a read error may explain. The chain recombines TRBV7-6 with TRBJ2-3; possible D gene TRBD1, 5 bases. This CDR3 has 14 amino acids. Germline V lookup: CDR1 SGHVS, CDR2 FNYEAQ. CDR3 amino acids: CARSFWTQADTQYF. The CDR3 DNA reads TGTGCCAGAAGCTTCTGGACACAGGCAGATACGCAGTATTTT.

The V call is TRBV7-9, the J call TRBJ2-5, with TRBD1 as a possible D gene (6 bases). V was shortened by 5 bases and J by 2 bases, with 18 bases between the two germline ends. This CDR3 region has 16 residues. The V gene's germline CDR1 is SEHNR and CDR2 FQNEAQ (reference sequence). The CDR3 sequence: CASSVVPGEGQETQYF. The CDR3 DNA reads TGTGCCAGCAGCGTAGTTCCAGGGGAAGGGCAAGAGACCCAGTACTTC.

The V and J genes are TRBV7-2 and TRBJ2-7, with 9 bases matching TRBD1. V lost 5 bases to trimming and J lost 0 bases; unmatched junction nucleotides: 5. This CDR3 contains 15 residues. The germline V gene has CDR1 SGHTA and CDR2 FQGNSA. The CDR3 reads CASSIRDRASYEQYF. In DNA, the CDR3 is TGTGCCAGCAGCATCCGGGACAGGGCCTCCTACGAGCAGTACTTC.

The rearrangement uses TRBV14 and TRBJ2-3, with a weak D call TRBD2 (5 bases). Deletions cut 4 bases from V and 1 base from J, with 15 bases between. Germline CDR1 SGHDN, CDR2 FVKESK. The CDR3 extends over 16 amino acids. The CDR3 spells CASSPVDGVGTDTQYF. DNA of the CDR3: TGTGCCAGCAGCCCCGTGGACGGGGTCGGCACAGATACGCAGTATTTT.

This clonotype was counted only a few times. The rearrangement joins TRBV12-3 or TRBV12-4 to TRBJ2-3; TRBD2 matches at 8 bases. V trimming: 6 bases; J trimming: 3 bases; junction bases outside the gene matches: 11. CDR3 length: 16 amino acids. CDR3 DNA: TGTGCCAGCAGCCCTCCCGGACTAGCAGTGACAGATACGCAGTATTTT. Residues: CASSPPGLAVTDTQYF.

At least ten counts were recorded for this clonotype. The J gene is TRBJ2-1, the V gene TRBV6-5; TRBD2 agrees at 14 bases. V lost 2 bases and J lost 6; bases outside the gene matches: 0. This CDR3 region has 15 residues. CDR1 and CDR2 (germline): MNHEY, SVGAGI. CDR3 residues: CASSYGTSGGNEQFF. CDR3 DNA: TGTGCCAGCAGTTACGGGACTAGCGGGGGCAATGAGCAGTTCTTC.

The gene calls are TRBV6-2 or TRBV6-3 and TRBJ2-1; 9 bases fit TRBD2. This CDR3 comprises 13 residues. CDR1 and CDR2 from the germline V gene are MNHEY and SVGEGT. V was clipped by 2 bases and J by 9 bases; unmatched bases: 2. The CDR3 nucleotides read TGTGCCAGCAGTTACGCGGGGGGGAGTGAGCAGTTCTTC. Translated, it gives CASSYAGGSEQFF.

This clonotype showed up just a few times. This chain connects TRBV4-3 to TRBJ2-4; D is unresolved. The ends were cut back, 0 bases at V and 0 bases at J, with 6 bases in the middle. The CDR3 totals 15 residues. Germline V lookup: CDR1 LGHNA, CDR2 YSLEER. The CDR3 DNA reads TGCGCCAGCAGCCAAGAAGCAGAAGCCAAAAACATTCAGTACTTC. Amino acid sequence: CASSQEAEAKNIQYF.

The rearrangement joins TRBV6-6 to TRBJ2-7; tentatively, D is TRBD2 (5 bases). The CDR3 sequence is 16 residues long. Trimming left V 4 bases short and J 2 bases short, with 18 bases between. CDR1 MNHNY and CDR2 SVGAGI come from the germline V gene (reference sequence). CDR3 amino acids: CASSSRGQTTTYEQYF. The CDR3 nucleotides read TGTGCCAGCAGTTCCCGGGGTCAGACCACCACCTACGAGCAGTACTTC.

This clonotype has only a few counts. This chain connects TRBV11-1 to TRBJ2-1, with D perhaps assigned TRBD1 or TRBD2 (7 bases each). The ends were cut back, 2 bases at V and 2 bases at J, with 19 bases in the middle. CDR1 SGHAT and CDR2 FQDESV come from the germline V gene (reference sequence). The CDR3 contains 18 residues. The CDR3 coding sequence is TGTGCCAGCAGCTTATGGGGGGGAGGGGGCGCAGCCTACAATGAGCAGTTCTTC. Encoded protein: CASSLWGGGGAAYNEQFF.

This rearrangement joins TRBV20-1 to TRBJ2-6; D call uncertain. Germline V gives CDR1 DFQATT, CDR2 SNEGSKA (reference sequence). Trimming removed 6 bases at V and 0 bases at J, with 24 bases between. The CDR3 is made up of 19 amino acids. CDR3 protein: CSAASQRTSSNSGANVLTF. CDR3 DNA sequence: TGCAGTGCGGCAAGCCAAAGGACCTCATCAAACTCTGGGGCCAACGTCCTGACTTTC.